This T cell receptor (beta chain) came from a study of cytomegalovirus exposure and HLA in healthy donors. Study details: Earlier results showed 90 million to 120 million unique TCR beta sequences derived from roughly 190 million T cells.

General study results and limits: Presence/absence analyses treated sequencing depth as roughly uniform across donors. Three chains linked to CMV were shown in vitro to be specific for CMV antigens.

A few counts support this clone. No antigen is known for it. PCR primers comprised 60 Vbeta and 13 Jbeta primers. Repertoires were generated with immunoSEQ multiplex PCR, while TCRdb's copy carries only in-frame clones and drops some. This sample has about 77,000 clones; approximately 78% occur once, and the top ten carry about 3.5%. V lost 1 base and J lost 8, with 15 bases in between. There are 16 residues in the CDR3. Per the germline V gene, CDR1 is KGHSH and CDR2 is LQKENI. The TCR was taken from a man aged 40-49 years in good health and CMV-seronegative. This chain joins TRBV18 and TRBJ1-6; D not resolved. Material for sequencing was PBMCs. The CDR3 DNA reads TGTGCCAGCTCACCACTGTCGTCCCACCGGGATTCACCCCTCCACTTT. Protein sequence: CASSPLSSHRDSPLHF.